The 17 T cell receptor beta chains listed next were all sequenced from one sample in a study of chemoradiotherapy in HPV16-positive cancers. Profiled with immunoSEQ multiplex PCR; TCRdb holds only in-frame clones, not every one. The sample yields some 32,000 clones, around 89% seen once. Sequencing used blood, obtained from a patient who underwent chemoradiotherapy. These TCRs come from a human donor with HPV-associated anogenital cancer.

The CDR3 loop reads CASSLSGPQYF. The CDR3 nucleotides read TGCGCCAGCAGCCTGTCAGGGCCCCAGTACTTC. The chain has TRBV5-1 and TRBJ2-5; perhaps TRBD1 as D (5 bases). Trimming stripped 4 bases from V and 9 bases from J, with 10 bases between. This CDR3 is 11 amino acids long. CDR1 and CDR2 from the germline V gene are SGHRS and YFSETQ.

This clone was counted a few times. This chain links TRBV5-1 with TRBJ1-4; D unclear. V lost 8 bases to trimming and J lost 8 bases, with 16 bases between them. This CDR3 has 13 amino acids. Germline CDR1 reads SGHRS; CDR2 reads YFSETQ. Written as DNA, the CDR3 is TGCGCCAGTTCAATCGGCGGAACCGAAAAACTGTTTTTT. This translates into CASSIGGTEKLFF. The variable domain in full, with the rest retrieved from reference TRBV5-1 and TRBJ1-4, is KAGVTQTPRYLIKTRGQQVTLSCSPISGHRSVSWYQQTPGQGLQFLFEYFSETQRNKGNFPGRFSGRQFSNSRSEMNVSTLELGDSALYLCASSIGGTEKLFFGSGTQLSVL.

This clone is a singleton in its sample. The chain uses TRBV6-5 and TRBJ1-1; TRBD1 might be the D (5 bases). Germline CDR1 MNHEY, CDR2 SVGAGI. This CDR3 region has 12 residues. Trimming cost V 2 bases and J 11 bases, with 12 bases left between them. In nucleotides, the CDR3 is TGTGCCAGCAGTTACAGTGGGGGAAAGGCTTTCTTT. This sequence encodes CASSYSGGKAFF.

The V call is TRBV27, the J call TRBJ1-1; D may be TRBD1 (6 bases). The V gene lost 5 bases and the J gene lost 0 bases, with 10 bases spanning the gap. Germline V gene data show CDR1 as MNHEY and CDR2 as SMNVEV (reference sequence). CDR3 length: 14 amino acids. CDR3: CASSPTGLNTEAFF. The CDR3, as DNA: TGTGCCAGCAGTCCTACAGGGTTGAACACTGAAGCTTTCTTT.

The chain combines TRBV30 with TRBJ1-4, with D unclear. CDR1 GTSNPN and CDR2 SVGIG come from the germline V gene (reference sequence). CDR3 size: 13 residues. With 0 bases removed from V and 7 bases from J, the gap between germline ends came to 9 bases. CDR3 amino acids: CAWSVKGSEKLFF. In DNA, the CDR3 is TGTGCCTGGAGTGTAAAGGGCAGTGAAAAACTGTTTTTT.

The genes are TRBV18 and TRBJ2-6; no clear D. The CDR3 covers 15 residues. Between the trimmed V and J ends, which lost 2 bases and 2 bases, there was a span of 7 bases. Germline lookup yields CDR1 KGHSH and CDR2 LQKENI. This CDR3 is CASSPLGTGANVLTF. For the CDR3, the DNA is TGTGCCAGCTCACCATTGGGGACTGGGGCCAACGTCCTGACTTTC.

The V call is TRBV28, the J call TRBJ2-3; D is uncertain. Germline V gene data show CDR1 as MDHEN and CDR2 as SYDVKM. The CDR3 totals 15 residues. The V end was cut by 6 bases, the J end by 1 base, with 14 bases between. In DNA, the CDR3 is TGTGCCAGCAGGAAGGTGTTGGCTCGCACAGATACGCAGTATTTT. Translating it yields CASRKVLARTDTQYF.

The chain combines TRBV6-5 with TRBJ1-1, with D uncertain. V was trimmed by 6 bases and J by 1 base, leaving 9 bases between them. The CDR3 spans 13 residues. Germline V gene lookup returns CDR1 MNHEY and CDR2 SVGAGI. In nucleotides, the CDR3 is TGTGCCAGCAGCGCCGCCAGGAACACTGAAGCTTTCTTT. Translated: CASSAARNTEAFF.

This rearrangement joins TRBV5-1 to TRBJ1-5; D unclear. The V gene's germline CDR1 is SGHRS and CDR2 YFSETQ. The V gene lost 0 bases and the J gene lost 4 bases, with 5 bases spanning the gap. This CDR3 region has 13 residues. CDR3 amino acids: CASSLGKNQPQHF. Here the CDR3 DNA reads TGCGCCAGCAGCTTGGGAAAAAATCAGCCCCAGCATTTT.

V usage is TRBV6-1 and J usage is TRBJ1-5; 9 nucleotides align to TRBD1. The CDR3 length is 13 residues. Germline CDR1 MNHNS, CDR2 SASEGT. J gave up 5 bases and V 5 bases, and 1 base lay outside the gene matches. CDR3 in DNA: TGTGCCAGCAGTCGGACAGGGGATCAGCCCCAGCATTTT. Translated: CASSRTGDQPQHF.

CDR3 loop: CASSAWTGMNTEAFF. DNA for the CDR3: TGCGCCAGCAGCGCCTGGACAGGGATGAACACTGAAGCTTTCTTT. The chain has TRBV5-1 and TRBJ1-1, with 8 nucleotides matching TRBD1. Per germline, CDR1 SGHRS and CDR2 YFSETQ. Trimming took 4 bases from V and 0 from J; bases not matched to a gene: 5. This CDR3 contains 15 residues.

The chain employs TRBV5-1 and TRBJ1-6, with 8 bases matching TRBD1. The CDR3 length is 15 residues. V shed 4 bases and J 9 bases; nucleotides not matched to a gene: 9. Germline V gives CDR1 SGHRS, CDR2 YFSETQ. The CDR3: CASSQLQGEVSPLHF. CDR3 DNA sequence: TGCGCCAGCAGCCAATTACAGGGGGAAGTTTCACCCCTCCACTTT.

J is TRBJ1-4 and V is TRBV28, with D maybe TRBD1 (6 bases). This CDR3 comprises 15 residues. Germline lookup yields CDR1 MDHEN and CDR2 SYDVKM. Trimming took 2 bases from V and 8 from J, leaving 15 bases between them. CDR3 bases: TGTGCCAGCAGTTTAGGGGGGCCGGCCACCGAAAAACTGTTTTTT. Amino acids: CASSLGGPATEKLFF. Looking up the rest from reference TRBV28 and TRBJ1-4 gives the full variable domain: DVKVTQSSRYLVKRTGEKVFLECVQDMDHENMFWYRQDPGLGLRLIYFSYDVKMKEKGDIPEGYSVSREKKERFSLILESASTNQTSMYLCASSLGGPATEKLFFGSGTQLSVL.

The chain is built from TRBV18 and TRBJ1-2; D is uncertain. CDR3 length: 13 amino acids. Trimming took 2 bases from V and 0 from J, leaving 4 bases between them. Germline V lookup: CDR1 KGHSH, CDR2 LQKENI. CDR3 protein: CASSPEANYGYTF. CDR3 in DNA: TGTGCCAGCTCACCAGAAGCTAACTATGGCTACACCTTC.

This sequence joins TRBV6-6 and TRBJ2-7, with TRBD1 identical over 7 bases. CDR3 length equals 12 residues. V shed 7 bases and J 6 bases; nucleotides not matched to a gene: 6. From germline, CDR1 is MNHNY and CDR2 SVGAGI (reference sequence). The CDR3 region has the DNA TGTGCCAGCAAAATAGGGACAGCCGAGCAGTACTTC. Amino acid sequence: CASKIGTAEQYF.

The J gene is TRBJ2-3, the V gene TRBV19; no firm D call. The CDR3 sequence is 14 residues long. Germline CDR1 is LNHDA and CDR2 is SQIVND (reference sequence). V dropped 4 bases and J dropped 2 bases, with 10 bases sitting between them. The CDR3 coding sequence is TGTGCCAGTAGTAAAAGCTCTCTCACAGATACGCAGTATTTT. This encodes CASSKSSLTDTQYF.

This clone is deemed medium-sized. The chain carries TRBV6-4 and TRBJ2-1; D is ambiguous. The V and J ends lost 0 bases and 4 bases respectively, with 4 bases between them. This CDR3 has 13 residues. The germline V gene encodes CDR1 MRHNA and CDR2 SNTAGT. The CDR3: CASSDSSYNEQFF. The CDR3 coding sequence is TGTGCCAGCAGTGACTCGAGTTACAATGAGCAGTTCTTC.